This TCR beta chain comes out of a study of early T cells in non-severe SARS-CoV-2 infection. Looking at the study overall: Unpaired chains resulted from sequencing bulk RNA of unsorted whole blood.

Unique molecular identifiers were added to individual cDNA molecules. MiXCR, run by TCRdb on the 5' RACE reads, gives a single entry per CDR3 protein. The sample includes about 33,000 distinct CDR3 sequences, around 5% of them seen just once. This clonotype came up many times. Germline V gene sequence: CDR1 SGHRS, CDR2 YFSETQ. V lost 0 bases and J 0 bases, leaving 21 bases between the germline ends. The CDR3 is 19 residues long. The sample comprised whole blood. The rearrangement uses TRBV5-1 and TRBJ1-1; D perhaps matches TRBD1 (5 bases). The receptor was isolated from an adult who was a healthcare worker with PCR-confirmed SARS-CoV-2 infection or an uninfected control (not recorded which). The CDR3 reads CASSLDPLVGASMNTEAFF. Here the CDR3 DNA reads TGCGCCAGCAGCTTGGATCCGCTAGTAGGGGCATCTATGAACACTGAAGCTTTCTTT.